The clone carrying this T cell receptor (beta chain) showed up just a few times. This record comes from a study of human T cells and chemical hapten exposure. Across the study: Among samples, TCR yields varied mainly because of small differences in pooled library volume.

TCRdb fed the RACE reads into MiXCR, producing one record per CDR3 protein. This repertoire shows under 400,000 distinct CDR3 sequences, 4.5% to 5.5% found once; its top ten account for just over 2.5%. Time point described: pre-sensitization, week 0. Noted treatment: therapeutic diphenylcyclopropenone sensitization with weekly scalp DPC. The CDR3 length is 14 residues. Germline assignment: CDR1 SQVTM and CDR2 ANQGSEA. Trimming cost V 7 bases and J 0 bases, with 13 bases left between them. The source is a woman in her forties or fifties with alopecia areata. Some clones in this sample may be carry-over from other donors' samples. The V call is TRBV29-1, the J call TRBJ2-1; no clear D gene. The material was whole blood, obtained in connection with sensitization to the hapten diphenylcyclopropenone (DPC). Written as DNA, the CDR3 is TGCAGCGCAGGACCCCAAAGCTCCTACAATGAGCAGTTCTTC. It encodes CSAGPQSSYNEQFF.